Below, 29 T cell receptor beta chains from the same sample are listed, as sequenced in a study of CD8+CD57+ T cells in acquired aplastic anemia. By flow cytometry, patients selected for sequencing had shown an expansion of CD8+CD57+ cells. The use of genomic DNA as template underpinned the TCR beta VDJ and CDR3 profiling. TCRdb fed the reads into MiXCR, producing one record per CDR3 protein. This table has a few hundred thousand distinct CDR3 sequences, approximately 32% appearing once. Sequenced sample: sorted CD4+, CD8+, or CD8+CD57+ T cells (not recorded which) from PBMCs. The receptors shown here come from a human donor with aplastic anemia.

The chain joins TRBV29-1 to TRBJ2-1, with 7 positions matching TRBD2. The CDR3 spans 12 residues. CDR1 is SQVTM, CDR2 ANQGSEA, per germline. The CDR3 bases are TGCACCGCGGGGGTCCCATCCCATGAGCAGTTCTTC. This translates into CTAGVPSHEQFF.

There are many counts of this clonotype. This rearrangement joins TRBV9 to TRBJ1-6, with D unresolved. The germline gives CDR1 SGDLS, CDR2 YYNGEE. The V gene lost 3 bases and the J gene lost 5 bases, with 12 bases spanning the gap. The CDR3 length is 15 residues. CDR3 DNA sequence: TGTGCCAGCAGCGATAGCCCAGACCATAATTCACCCCTCCACTTT. This sequence encodes CASSDSPDHNSPLHF.

This clonotype was detected many times. The V call is TRBV7-2, the J call TRBJ2-7; 9 positions match TRBD2. Germline CDR1 reads SGHTA; CDR2 reads FQGNSA. The CDR3 is 14 residues long. The V and J ends lost 6 bases and 4 bases, in that order; junction bases with no gene match: 7. The CDR3 DNA sequence: TGTGCCAGCAGTAGGGCGGGAGGGGCGTACGAGCAGTACTTC. Translated, it gives CASSRAGGAYEQYF.

V and J are TRBV2 and TRBJ2-7, with 11 bases fitting TRBD2. Trimming at V came to 3 bases and at J to 0 bases, leaving 4 bases not matched to a gene. The CDR3 totals 16 residues. CDR1 is SNHLY and CDR2 is FYNNEI in the germline V gene. The CDR3 is CASSDLGTSGSYEQYF. Written as DNA, the CDR3 is TGTGCCAGCAGTGACCTCGGGACTAGCGGCTCCTACGAGCAGTACTTC.

The sample holds a few counts of this clonotype. The chain carries TRBV12-3 or TRBV12-4 and TRBJ2-1, with D maybe TRBD2 (5 bases). Trimming shortened V by 5 bases and J by 7 bases, and 9 bases separated the two germline ends. There are 12 residues in the CDR3. CDR3 protein: CASSRRGNEQFF. The CDR3 nucleotides are TGTGCCAGCAGTCGACGGGGAAATGAGCAGTTCTTC.

About this clonotype: Possible read error: a much larger clone is one base away. V and J are TRBV7-9 and TRBJ2-7, with D possibly TRBD2 on 6 matching bases. Germline CDR1 SEHNR, CDR2 FQNEAQ (reference sequence). The CDR3 is 13 amino acids. As DNA, the CDR3 is TGTGCCGGCAGCCCGGGGGATTTCTACGAGCAGTACTTC. Protein sequence: CAGSPGDFYEQYF.

The sample holds a few counts of this clonotype. V is TRBV5-1 and J is TRBJ1-1; the D is unclear. The germline gives CDR1 SGHRS, CDR2 YFSETQ. This CDR3 has 14 residues. Trimming shortened V by 0 bases and J by 6 bases, and 12 bases separated the two germline ends. The CDR3 protein is CASSLGTSRAEAFF. The DNA for the CDR3 is TGCGCCAGCAGCTTGGGAACATCAAGGGCTGAAGCTTTCTTT.

This chain's CDR3 is CATSRGPGQGGYTF. The CDR3 DNA is TGTGCCACCAGCAGAGGTCCGGGGCAGGGTGGCTACACCTTC. The chain combines TRBV15 with TRBJ1-2, with a weak D call TRBD1 (5 bases). CDR3 size: 14 residues. Germline V lookup: CDR1 LNHNV, CDR2 YYDKDF (reference sequence). V gave up 1 base and J gave up 7 bases, with 13 bases separating them. The full variable domain, completed using reference TRBV15 and TRBJ1-2, is DAMVIQNPRYQVTQFGKPVTLSCSQTLNHNVMYWYQQKSSQAPKLLFHYYDKDFNNEADTPDNFQSRRPNTSFCFLDIRSPGLGDTAMYLCATSRGPGQGGYTFGSGTRLTVV.

The rearrangement joins TRBV20-1 to TRBJ2-7; weak D call: TRBD1 (5 bases). There are 14 residues in the CDR3. V shed 4 bases and J shed 3 bases, with 16 bases lying between them. Germline V gene lookup returns CDR1 DFQATT and CDR2 SNEGSKA (reference sequence). CDR3 bases: TGCAGTGCTAATCATGACAGAAGAATCTACGAGCAGTACTTC. Translation gives CSANHDRRIYEQYF.

The rearrangement joins TRBV2 to TRBJ2-7, with TRBD1 identical over 7 bases. The germline V gene encodes CDR1 SNHLY and CDR2 FYNNEI. The CDR3 runs 14 residues. With 4 bases clipped from V and 5 bases from J, the junction kept 8 bases outside the gene matches. The CDR3: CASSVTGEYDEQYF. DNA for the CDR3: TGTGCCAGCAGTGTTACAGGGGAATACGACGAGCAGTACTTC.

This clonotype was detected only a few times. The V gene is TRBV27, the J gene TRBJ2-7; 10 bases are a match to TRBD1. Germline-derived CDR1 and CDR2 are MNHEY and SMNVEV (reference sequence). The CDR3 consists of 13 residues. J was trimmed by 5 bases and V by 10 bases; bases with no gene match: 8. For the CDR3, the DNA is TGTGCCACCCGGGACAGGGGAGTACACGAGCAGTACTTC. Translated: CATRDRGVHEQYF.

The chain links TRBV2 to TRBJ1-6, with D hard to call. Germline assignment: CDR1 SNHLY and CDR2 FYNNEI. The CDR3 sequence is 11 residues long. V was pared by 7 bases and J by 16 bases, with 14 bases between. The CDR3 loop is CASTLGPQLHF. In DNA, the CDR3 is TGTGCCAGCACCCTGGGTCCTCAACTCCACTTT.

This clonotype was observed at least ten times. The chain employs TRBV6-5 and TRBJ2-7; the D gene could be TRBD1 or TRBD2 (5 bases each). V was pared by 6 bases and J by 4 bases, with 13 bases between. The CDR3 loop spans 13 amino acids. CDR1 is MNHEY and CDR2 is SVGAGI in the germline V gene. The CDR3 DNA is TGTGCCAGCAGGCGTTCGGGACCGTACGAGCAGTACTTC. It yields the protein CASRRSGPYEQYF.

This clonotype has more than one count but fewer than ten. The rearrangement uses TRBV20-1 and TRBJ1-1, with no clear D. V lost 6 bases and J lost 0, with 8 bases in between. Looked up from germline, CDR1 is DFQATT and CDR2 is SNEGSKA (reference sequence). This CDR3 is 12 amino acids long. The CDR3 sequence is CSANTVNTEAFF. CDR3 in DNA: TGCAGTGCGAATACAGTGAACACTGAAGCTTTCTTT.

Remarks on this clonotype: A read error may account for a junction end that differs from germline. The chain recombines TRBV25-1 with TRBJ1-6, with TRBD1 matching 8 bases. The germline V gene encodes CDR1 MGHDK and CDR2 SYGVNS. The CDR3 consists of 16 residues. The CDR3 DNA follows: TGTGCCTGGAGTGCCCCTTTAGGACAGGGATATTCGCCCCTCCACTTT. Residues: CAWSAPLGQGYSPLHF.

Remarks on this clonotype: Since the CDR3 does not end with the conserved phenylalanine or tryptophan, this likely comes from a read error. The DNA is omitted, as the CDR3 cannot be located on it reliably, and the CDR3 follows TCRdb's listing. J is TRBJ2-7 and V is TRBV2; TRBD1 reflects the table's D call only, with no check against the DNA. The CDR3 is 9 residues long, counting both termini. CDR1 is SNHLY, CDR2 FYNNEI, per germline. This CDR3 is CASSLGQTL.

The chain couples TRBV7-9 to TRBJ1-2; D not certain. This CDR3 region has 14 residues. V lost 5 bases and J 6 bases, leaving 16 bases between the germline ends. Germline V gene data show CDR1 as SEHNR and CDR2 as FQNEAQ (reference sequence). The CDR3 here is CASSPSGQVDGYTF. CDR3 DNA: TGTGCCAGCAGCCCGAGTGGTCAGGTGGATGGCTACACCTTC.

The chain recombines TRBV7-8 with TRBJ1-5, with D possibly TRBD1 on 5 matching bases. The CDR3 runs to 13 residues. The V gene's germline CDR1 is SGHVS and CDR2 FQNEAQ. V lost 1 base, J lost 7 bases, and 8 bases lay in between. The CDR3 nucleotides are TGTGCCAGCAGCTTAGGGGACGACCAGCCCCAGCATTTT. Residues: CASSLGDDQPQHF.

The V gene is TRBV20-1, the J gene TRBJ2-3, with TRBD2 matching 7 bases. Unmatched junction bases numbered 6, after V lost 7 bases and J lost 5 bases. The CDR3 extends over 12 amino acids. Looked up from germline, CDR1 is DFQATT and CDR2 is SNEGSKA (reference sequence). CDR3 protein: CSVQLAEDTQYF. CDR3 in DNA: TGCAGTGTTCAGCTAGCGGAAGATACGCAGTATTTT.

This clonotype was seen many times. This chain links TRBV19 with TRBJ2-7; 13 bases agree with TRBD2. CDR3 length equals 17 residues. Unmatched junction bases numbered 10, after V lost 3 bases and J lost 5 bases. CDR1 and CDR2 from the germline V gene are LNHDA and SQIVND (reference sequence). This CDR3 is CASSMLYPGLAGNEQYF. The CDR3 bases are TGTGCCAGTAGTATGCTCTACCCGGGACTAGCGGGAAACGAGCAGTACTTC.

This clonotype was counted many times. This chain connects TRBV10-3 to TRBJ1-2, with 8 bases matching TRBD1. J lost 6 bases, V lost 8 bases, and 5 bases had no gene match. The CDR3 runs 12 residues. In germline, CDR1 is ENHRY, CDR2 SYGVKD. CDR3 sequence reads: CAIARGQDGYTF. The CDR3 coding sequence is TGTGCCATCGCCAGGGGGCAAGATGGCTACACCTTC.

The CDR3 loop is CGRCWGLLALFSGNTIYF. The CDR3 region has the DNA TGCGGCCGATGTTGGGGACTTCTAGCCCTATTCTCTGGAAACACCATATATTTT. The genes are TRBV5-1 and TRBJ1-3; D might be TRBD1 (5 bases). The CDR3 runs 18 residues. Germline CDR1 reads SGHRS; CDR2 reads YFSETQ.

This clonotype was observed at least ten times. J is TRBJ2-7 and V is TRBV20-1, with TRBD1 matching 8 bases. Germline V gene sequence: CDR1 DFQATT, CDR2 SNEGSKA (reference sequence). CDR3 length equals 13 residues. Trimming cost V 5 bases and J 6 bases; bases outside gene matches: 9. CDR3 protein: CSASPARGPEQYF. CDR3 DNA sequence: TGCAGTGCTTCGCCGGCCAGGGGGCCCGAGCAGTACTTC.

In this sample, this clonotype turned up many times. The chain uses TRBV19 and TRBJ2-6; D uncertain. CDR1 and CDR2 (germline): LNHDA, SQIVND (reference sequence). CDR3 length equals 17 residues. The V end lost 6 bases, the J end lost 0 bases, and 15 bases lay between the germline ends. CDR3 region: CASREVTGLSGANVLTF. CDR3 bases: TGTGCCAGTAGAGAAGTCACGGGCCTCTCTGGGGCCAACGTCCTGACTTTC.

This clonotype came up once. The chain links TRBV27 to TRBJ1-1; 7 nucleotides align to TRBD1. The CDR3 runs to 15 residues. Losses at the gene ends were 0 bases for V and 6 bases for J; bases not matched to a gene: 7. Germline V gene lookup returns CDR1 MNHEY and CDR2 SMNVEV (reference sequence). The CDR3 DNA reads as TGTGCCAGCAGTTTATCCGGGTACAGGGGCCCTGAAGCTTTCTTT. Residues: CASSLSGYRGPEAFF.

This clonotype has at least ten counts. The chain employs TRBV9 and TRBJ2-7; weak D call: TRBD1 (6 bases). The germline V and J ends were trimmed by 3 bases and 0 bases, with 13 bases remaining between them. CDR1 is SGDLS and CDR2 is YYNGEE in the germline V gene. This CDR3 is built from 15 residues. The CDR3 bases are TGTGCCAGCAGCGCCCGACAGGAGAGCTCCTACGAGCAGTACTTC. Residues: CASSARQESSYEQYF.

This clonotype occurred many times. The chain employs TRBV7-9 and TRBJ2-3, with 13 bases identical to TRBD2. The V gene end was trimmed by 5 bases and the J gene end by 5 bases; junction bases not matched to a gene: 7. This CDR3 spans 16 amino acids. Per the germline V gene, CDR1 is SEHNR and CDR2 is FQNEAQ (reference sequence). The CDR3 is CASSQLAGGPGDTQYF. The CDR3 DNA sequence: TGTGCCAGCAGCCAACTAGCGGGGGGGCCGGGAGATACGCAGTATTTT.

The rearrangement joins TRBV30 to TRBJ2-4, with TRBD2 matching over 12 bases. CDR1 GTSNPN and CDR2 SVGIG come from the germline V gene (reference sequence). The CDR3 is made up of 15 amino acids. The V and J ends lost 4 bases and 7 bases, in that order; junction bases with no gene match: 8. The chain's CDR3 is CAWIPSGRATNIQYF. Here the CDR3 DNA reads TGTGCCTGGATCCCTAGCGGGAGGGCCACGAACATTCAGTACTTC.

The chain links TRBV6-1 to TRBJ1-3; D is uncertain. Trimming stripped 7 bases from V and 4 bases from J, with 11 bases between. This CDR3 is built from 13 residues. Germline assignment: CDR1 MNHNS and CDR2 SASEGT. This CDR3 is CASTVDGGNTIYF. The CDR3 bases are TGTGCCAGCACCGTCGATGGCGGAAACACCATATATTTT.